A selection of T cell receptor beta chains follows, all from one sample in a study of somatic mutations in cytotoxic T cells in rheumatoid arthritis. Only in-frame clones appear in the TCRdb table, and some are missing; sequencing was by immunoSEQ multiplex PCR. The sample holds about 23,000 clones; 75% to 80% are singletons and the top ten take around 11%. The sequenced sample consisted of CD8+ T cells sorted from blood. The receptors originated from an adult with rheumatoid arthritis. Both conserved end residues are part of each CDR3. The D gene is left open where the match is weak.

CASSGTGTSIYNEQFF	TRBD2	TRBV2	TRBJ2-1
CASSPLAGGTGELFF	TRBD2	TRBV7-7	TRBJ2-2
CASSESAMGANVLTF	.	TRBV6-4	TRBJ2-6
CASSQEPQRGGGKETQYF	TRBD2	TRBV4-1	TRBJ2-5
CASSAWAGANTEAFF	.	TRBV27	TRBJ1-1
CASSVGRAGLDTQYF	.	TRBV2	TRBJ2-3
CASSVGQVGNEQYF	TRBD1	TRBV2	TRBJ2-7
CAISEHVGMNTEAFF	.	TRBV10-3	TRBJ1-1
CASSMVPETSTDTQYF	.	TRBV19	TRBJ2-3
CASSQTDSSSYEQYF	.	TRBV4-2	TRBJ2-7
CASSYDTLRTEAFF	.	TRBV6-5	TRBJ1-1
CASTKISGRAVDTQYF	TRBD2	TRBV5-1	TRBJ2-3
CASSIDWDTVYEQYF	.	TRBV19	TRBJ2-7
CASSLEWDTEAFF	.	TRBV11-2	TRBJ1-1
CSAISPAEGYEQYF	.	TRBV29-1	TRBJ2-7
CASSLQLHYEQYF	.	TRBV6-1	TRBJ2-7
CASSHTGAPVGELFF	TRBD1	TRBV7-9	TRBJ2-2
CASSQLGKSPNTDTQYF	.	TRBV7-8	TRBJ2-3
CASSLISYNEQFF	.	TRBV13	TRBJ2-1
CASSHSRRVGTGRGSHSYEQYF	TRBD1	TRBV23-1	TRBJ2-7
CASSPGQSLFYEQYF	TRBD1	TRBV7-9	TRBJ2-7
CASTKTGVGYTF	.	TRBV9	TRBJ1-2
CASSPQGSNYGYTF	.	TRBV7-9	TRBJ1-2
CASLGIGGTDYGYTF	TRBD1	TRBV4-2	TRBJ1-2
CASSLAGVRYGYTF	.	TRBV11-2	TRBJ1-2
CASSLAGGLTLYEQYF	TRBD2	TRBV5-1	TRBJ2-7
CTSSLHLAVGTGELFF	.	TRBV1	TRBJ2-2
CASGDIPDTSLIDTQYF	.	TRBV2	TRBJ2-3
CAWTSRTNPYEQYF	.	TRBV30	TRBJ2-7
CASSIASLNTEAFF	.	TRBV19	TRBJ1-1
CASSYRGNTEAFF	TRBD1	TRBV2	TRBJ1-1
CASSEVQGGTDTQYF	TRBD1	TRBV6-1	TRBJ2-3
CASSPTLNTEAFF	.	TRBV27	TRBJ1-1
CASSQDYGPDTQYF	.	TRBV4-2	TRBJ2-3
CASSFLRGVKNTEAFF	.	TRBV7-3	TRBJ1-1
CASSSTGFANTGELFF	.	TRBV27	TRBJ2-2